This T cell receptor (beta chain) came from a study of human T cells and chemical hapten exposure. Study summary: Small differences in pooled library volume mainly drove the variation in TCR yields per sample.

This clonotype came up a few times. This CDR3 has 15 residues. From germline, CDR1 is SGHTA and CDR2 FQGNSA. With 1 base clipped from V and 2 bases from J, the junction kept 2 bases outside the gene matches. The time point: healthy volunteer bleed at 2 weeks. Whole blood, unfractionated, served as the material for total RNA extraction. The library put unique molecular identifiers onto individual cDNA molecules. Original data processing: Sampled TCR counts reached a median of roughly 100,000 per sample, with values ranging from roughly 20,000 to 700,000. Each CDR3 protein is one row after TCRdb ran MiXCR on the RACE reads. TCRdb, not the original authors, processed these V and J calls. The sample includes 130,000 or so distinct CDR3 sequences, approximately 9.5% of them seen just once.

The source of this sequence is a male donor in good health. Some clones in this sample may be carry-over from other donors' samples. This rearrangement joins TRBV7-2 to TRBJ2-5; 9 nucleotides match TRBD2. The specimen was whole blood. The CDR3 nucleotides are TGTGCCAGCAGCTTAGTGGCGGGGGGGCAAGAGACCCAGTACTTC. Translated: CASSLVAGGQETQYF.